This T cell receptor (beta chain) was sequenced during a study of T cells in Graves' hyperthyroidism and ophthalmopathy. Study outcomes and limitations: Ophthalmopathy, as predicted by the model, came a median roughly 6.8 months after the prediction.

V dropped 3 bases and J dropped 7 bases, with 12 bases sitting between them. The CDR3 runs 13 residues. Looked up from germline, CDR1 is MNHEY and CDR2 is SVGAGI. This clonotype was detected ten times or more. The antigen is unknown. The investigators amplified TCR beta CDR3 regions from RNA transcripts. In the first-round RT-PCR of the TCR CDR3, the HTBI primer set was used. Each CDR3 protein gets one entry after TCRdb re-called the multiplex PCR reads with MiXCR. Seen here are approximately 510,000 distinct CDR3 sequences, roughly 20% observed once, and the top ten hold about 30%. Sequenced: blood. This TCR derives from a man between 18 and 29 years old with Graves' hyperthyroidism. This sequence joins TRBV6-5 and TRBJ1-2; D perhaps matches TRBD1 (5 bases). The CDR3 spells CASSYSQGGGYTF. The CDR3, as DNA: TGTGCCAGCAGTTATTCTCAGGGAGGTGGCTACACCTTC.